These 26 T cell receptor beta chains were all obtained from the same sample, sequenced in a study of chemoradiotherapy in HPV16-positive cancers. Generated by immunoSEQ multiplex PCR, the TCRdb table keeps only in-frame clones and is missing some. Seen here are about 4,300 clones, 82% observed once, and the top ten hold 8% to 9.5%. The source was tumor tissue, collected from a patient who underwent chemoradiotherapy. The source is a human donor with HPV-associated anogenital cancer.

This sequence joins TRBV7-8 and TRBJ2-2; D may be TRBD2 (5 bases). V was trimmed by 1 base and J by 0 bases, leaving 15 bases between them. The CDR3 has 18 residues. Germline V CDR1 and CDR2: SGHVS, FQNEAQ. This CDR3 reads CASSLGRTVLANTGELFF. The CDR3 DNA is TGTGCCAGCAGCTTAGGGAGGACCGTCCTGGCGAACACCGGGGAGCTGTTTTTT.

The J gene is TRBJ1-2, the V gene TRBV7-3; D perhaps matches TRBD1 (5 bases). V dropped 1 base and J dropped 5 bases, with 14 bases sitting between them. The CDR3 spans 15 residues. CDR1 is SGHTA and CDR2 is FQGTGA in the germline V gene. The CDR3 loop reads CASSLKGDGAYGYTF. The DNA for the CDR3 is TGTGCCAGCAGCTTAAAGGGCGATGGGGCTTATGGCTACACCTTC.

J is TRBJ2-6 and V is TRBV23-1; D remains ambiguous. TRBV23-1 is an open reading frame, and its role is uncertain. The CDR3 is 15 residues long. Trimming removed 3 bases from V and 2 bases from J, with 8 bases in between. CDR3 residues: CASSQGSPGANVLTF. In DNA, the CDR3 is TGCGCCAGCAGTCAGGGCAGTCCTGGGGCCAACGTCCTGACTTTC.

The CDR3 is CASSLDGVGQPQHF. In nucleotides, the CDR3 is TGTGCCAGCAGCTTAGACGGGGTCGGTCAGCCCCAGCATTTT. V usage is TRBV7-8 and J usage is TRBJ1-5; no definite D call. Germline V lookup: CDR1 SGHVS, CDR2 FQNEAQ. V shed 1 base and J shed 6 bases, with 10 bases lying between them. CDR3 length: 14 amino acids.

The chain joins TRBV28 to TRBJ2-7; a weak D match, TRBD2 (6 bases). This CDR3 comprises 13 residues. Germline loops: CDR1 MDHEN, CDR2 SYDVKM. Trimming stripped 7 bases from V and 6 bases from J, with 16 bases between. CDR3 region: CASTFCWDCEQYF. The CDR3 DNA follows: TGTGCCAGCACCTTCTGTTGGGACTGCGAGCAGTACTTC.

The J gene is TRBJ2-2, the V gene TRBV7-9; D gene uncertain. Germline-derived CDR1 and CDR2 are SEHNR and FQNEAQ (reference sequence). V gave up 1 base and J gave up 0 bases, with 9 bases separating them. The CDR3 is 16 residues long. The CDR3 DNA reads as TGTGCCAGCAGCTTAGTGAGTGGATCGAACACCGGGGAGCTGTTTTTT. This translates into CASSLVSGSNTGELFF.

The chain links TRBV7-8 to TRBJ2-7, with D hard to call. The ends were cut back, 7 bases at V and 2 bases at J, with 21 bases in the middle. This CDR3 contains 16 residues. CDR1 is SGHVS, CDR2 FQNEAQ, per germline. DNA for the CDR3: TGTGCCAGCAACCATAAGGTGGTCGGGCTAACCTACGAGCAGTACTTC. Amino acids: CASNHKVVGLTYEQYF.

V gene TRBV7-3 combines with J gene TRBJ2-5; 13 positions agree with TRBD2. Losses at the gene ends were 5 bases for V and 5 bases for J; bases not matched to a gene: 8. Germline values: CDR1 SGHTA, CDR2 FQGTGA. The CDR3 runs 16 residues. Here the CDR3 reads CASSPSGLAGRETQYF. The CDR3 region has the DNA TGTGCCAGCAGCCCCTCGGGACTAGCGGGAAGGGAGACCCAGTACTTC.

The chain is built from TRBV5-1 and TRBJ2-1; D gene ambiguous. Trimming stripped 2 bases from V and 6 bases from J, with 6 bases between. Germline values: CDR1 SGHRS, CDR2 YFSETQ. The CDR3 is made up of 12 amino acids. The CDR3 bases are TGCGCCAGCAGCTTTCTAGGCAATGAGCAGTTCTTC. It encodes CASSFLGNEQFF.

V usage is TRBV25-1 and J usage is TRBJ2-1; the match to TRBD1 covers 10 bases. Trimming cost V 7 bases and J 7 bases; bases outside gene matches: 4. Germline loops: CDR1 MGHDK, CDR2 SYGVNS. The CDR3 has 13 residues. The CDR3 bases are TGTGCCAGCACCCCGGGACAGGGGAATGAGCAGTTCTTC. Amino acid sequence: CASTPGQGNEQFF.

This clone has a single count. This chain uses TRBV2 with TRBJ2-1, with D perhaps matching TRBD2 (7 bases). CDR1 and CDR2 (germline): SNHLY, FYNNEI. CDR3 length equals 18 residues. V lost 1 base and J lost 8, with 24 bases in between. CDR3 loop: CASSEDQGSAGAADEQFF. As DNA, the CDR3 is TGTGCCAGCAGTGAAGATCAGGGGTCTGCGGGAGCAGCGGATGAGCAGTTCTTC. The full variable domain, with the rest looked up from reference TRBV2 and TRBJ2-1, is EPEVTQTPSHQVTQMGQEVILRCVPISNHLYFYWYRQILGQKVEFLVSFYNNEISEKSEIFDDQFSVERPDGSNFTLKIRSTKLEDSAMYFCASSEDQGSAGAADEQFFGPGTRLTVL.

The genes are TRBV7-2 and TRBJ2-7; possible D gene TRBD1, 5 bases. V lost 4 bases, J lost 3 bases, and 10 bases lay in between. This CDR3 is 13 amino acids long. Germline V gives CDR1 SGHTA, CDR2 FQGNSA. CDR3 sequence: CASSWGRDYEQYF. CDR3 in DNA: TGTGCCAGCAGCTGGGGCAGGGACTACGAGCAGTACTTC.

The J gene is TRBJ1-1, the V gene TRBV2; 7 bases line up with TRBD1. Trimming cost V 4 bases and J 5 bases; bases outside gene matches: 7. The germline CDR1 and CDR2 sequences are SNHLY and FYNNEI. The CDR3 loop spans 14 amino acids. The CDR3 here is CASSVDRVYTEAFF. CDR3 nucleotides: TGTGCCAGCAGTGTTGACAGGGTGTATACTGAAGCTTTCTTT. The full variable domain, rest sourced from reference TRBV2 and TRBJ1-1, is EPEVTQTPSHQVTQMGQEVILRCVPISNHLYFYWYRQILGQKVEFLVSFYNNEISEKSEIFDDQFSVERPDGSNFTLKIRSTKLEDSAMYFCASSVDRVYTEAFFGQGTRLTVV.

The rearrangement links TRBV27 to TRBJ1-2; a weak D match, TRBD1 (5 bases). V was pared by 3 bases and J by 5 bases, with 13 bases between. Per germline, CDR1 MNHEY and CDR2 SMNVEV (reference sequence). The CDR3 loop spans 14 amino acids. The CDR3 sequence: CASSLTAPTYGYTF. CDR3 nucleotide sequence: TGTGCCAGCAGTTTGACAGCGCCGACTTATGGCTACACCTTC.

This clone was seen only a few times. CDR3 in amino acids: CGGGAGEVPDTQYF. The DNA for the CDR3 is TGCGGCGGGGGAGCGGGAGAAGTCCCAGATACGCAGTATTTT. This rearrangement joins TRBV29-1 to TRBJ2-3; 8 nucleotides agree with TRBD2. Per the germline V gene, CDR1 is SQVTM and CDR2 is ANQGSEA. CDR3 size: 14 residues.

The chain is built from TRBV11-2 and TRBJ1-1; unclear D gene. The CDR3 loop spans 13 amino acids. Germline V lookup: CDR1 SGHAT, CDR2 FQNNGV. V lost 0 bases and J lost 11, with 13 bases in between. The CDR3 DNA reads TGTGCCAGCAGCTTAGATCGTCCAGATACTGCTTTCTTT. It encodes CASSLDRPDTAFF.

This chain links TRBV4-2 with TRBJ2-1; D possibly corresponds to TRBD2 (6 bases). Germline lookup yields CDR1 LGHNA and CDR2 YNFKEQ. Trimming took 0 bases from V and 12 from J, leaving 18 bases between them. This CDR3 is 15 amino acids long. In DNA form, the CDR3 reads TGTGCCAGCAGCCAAGATCGGCCGGGACTGGAAATGCAGTTCTTC. Amino acid sequence: CASSQDRPGLEMQFF.

The chain combines TRBV7-9 with TRBJ2-3; 14 bases match TRBD2. The CDR3 runs 18 residues. Germline CDR1 and CDR2: SEHNR and FQNEAQ (reference sequence). V was pared by 5 bases and J by 0 bases, with 7 bases of the junction left unmatched. Here the CDR3 reads CASSPRLAGGHSTDTQYF. The CDR3 DNA reads as TGTGCCAGCAGCCCTCGACTAGCGGGGGGGCATAGCACAGATACGCAGTATTTT.

The chain has TRBV7-8 and TRBJ2-7; 8 bases map to TRBD1. V shed 2 bases and J 5 bases; nucleotides not matched to a gene: 5. CDR1 and CDR2 (germline): SGHVS, FQNEAQ. CDR3 length: 14 residues. The CDR3 protein is CASSLWTGKHEQYF. The CDR3 DNA is TGTGCCAGCAGCTTATGGACAGGGAAGCACGAGCAGTACTTC.

The CDR3 loop is CASSRGAGGPDTQYF. The CDR3 DNA sequence: TGTGCCAGTAGCAGGGGAGCGGGGGGGCCAGATACGCAGTATTTT. The rearrangement uses TRBV9 and TRBJ2-3; 10 nucleotides match TRBD2. J lost 4 bases, V lost 8 bases, and 10 bases had no gene match. There are 15 residues in the CDR3. CDR1 and CDR2 from the germline V gene are SGDLS and YYNGEE.

The chain recombines TRBV5-1 with TRBJ2-1; D unclear. CDR1 is SGHRS, CDR2 YFSETQ, per germline. The ends were cut back, 2 bases at V and 0 bases at J, with 9 bases in the middle. The CDR3 consists of 15 residues. In DNA, the CDR3 is TGCGCCAGCAGCTTACGGACCTCCTCCTACAATGAGCAGTTCTTC. Translating gives CASSLRTSSYNEQFF.

V is TRBV5-1 and J is TRBJ1-2; 8 bases agree with TRBD1. CDR1 is SGHRS, CDR2 YFSETQ, per germline. There are 15 residues in the CDR3. V lost 0 bases, J lost 8 bases, and 9 bases stayed unmatched. The CDR3 reads CASSLAGTGRTGYTF. DNA for the CDR3: TGCGCCAGCAGCTTGGCCGGGACAGGCCGTACAGGCTACACCTTC.

This chain joins TRBV19 and TRBJ2-5; D remains ambiguous. Trimming pared 7 bases from V and 5 bases from J, leaving 14 bases between. The CDR3 extends over 13 amino acids. The V gene's germline CDR1 is LNHDA and CDR2 SQIVND (reference sequence). CDR3 nucleotides: TGTGCCAGTACCGTCGGGCCTGGGGAGACCCAGTACTTC. It specifies CASTVGPGETQYF.

This clone was seen only once. This chain joins TRBV18 and TRBJ1-4; maybe TRBD1 (5 bases). CDR1 and CDR2 (germline): KGHSH, LQKENI. The CDR3 is 15 amino acids. The V end was cut by 2 bases, the J end by 7 bases, with 14 bases between. CDR3 residues: CASSPSGGLTEKLFF. CDR3 coding DNA: TGTGCCAGCTCACCAAGCGGGGGACTGACTGAAAAACTGTTTTTT.

The chain employs TRBV7-8 and TRBJ2-2; TRBD1 might be the D (6 bases). V was trimmed by 8 bases and J by 4 bases, leaving 17 bases between them. The CDR3 is 15 residues long. Germline CDR1 SGHVS, CDR2 FQNEAQ. CDR3 coding DNA: TGTGCCAGCGCCATCAGGGGTGGGGCCACCGGGGAGCTGTTTTTT. It yields the protein CASAIRGGATGELFF.

This chain connects TRBV4-3 to TRBJ2-7, with D maybe TRBD2 (5 bases). V lost 0 bases and J lost 3, with 12 bases in between. The CDR3 extends over 15 amino acids. Per the germline V gene, CDR1 is LGHNA and CDR2 is YSLEER. The chain's CDR3 is CASSQDRRAFYEQYF. The CDR3 DNA reads TGCGCCAGCAGCCAAGATCGGCGGGCCTTCTACGAGCAGTACTTC.